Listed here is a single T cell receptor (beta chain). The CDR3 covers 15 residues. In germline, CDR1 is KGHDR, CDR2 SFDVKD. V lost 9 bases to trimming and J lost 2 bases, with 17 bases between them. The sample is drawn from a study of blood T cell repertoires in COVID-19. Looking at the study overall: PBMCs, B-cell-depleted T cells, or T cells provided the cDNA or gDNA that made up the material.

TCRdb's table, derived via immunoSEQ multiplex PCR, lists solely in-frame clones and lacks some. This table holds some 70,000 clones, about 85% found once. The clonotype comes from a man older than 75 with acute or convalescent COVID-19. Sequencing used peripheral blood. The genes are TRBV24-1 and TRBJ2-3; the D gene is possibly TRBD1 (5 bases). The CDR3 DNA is TGTGCCACCGCATCTCCCGCGGACATCACAGATACGCAGTATTTT. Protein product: CATASPADITDTQYF.